This passage covers 19 T cell receptor beta chains from one sample sequenced in a study of T cells after yellow fever vaccination. TCRdb re-called the 5' RACE reads with MiXCR, one entry per CDR3 protein. The sample lists approximately 550,000 distinct CDR3 sequences, about 19% occurring once. Here the sequenced sample was PBMCs, taken 15 days after the yellow fever booster vaccination. The receptors derive from a man aged 25-45 years who received the YFV17D yellow fever vaccine.

This clonotype turned up a few times. The rearrangement joins TRBV5-1 to TRBJ2-7; 9 nucleotides line up with TRBD2. V lost 4 bases to trimming and J lost 4 bases; unmatched junction nucleotides: 6. The germline gives CDR1 SGHRS, CDR2 YFSETQ. CDR3 length: 14 amino acids. The DNA of the CDR3 is TGCGCCAGCAGCACGGAGGGACTAGCTTACGAGCAGTACTTC. It translates to CASSTEGLAYEQYF.

The V gene is TRBV28, the J gene TRBJ2-7, with D maybe TRBD2 (5 bases). The CDR3 runs to 15 residues. The ends were cut back, 2 bases at V and 4 bases at J, with 15 bases in the middle. Germline values: CDR1 MDHEN, CDR2 SYDVKM. CDR3 in amino acids: CASSLTAKRVYEQYF. The CDR3 DNA reads TGTGCCAGCAGTTTAACCGCCAAGAGGGTTTACGAGCAGTACTTC.

This clonotype was seen only a few times. The V gene is TRBV6-5, the J gene TRBJ1-1; 7 positions match TRBD1. The CDR3 loop spans 14 amino acids. J lost 4 bases, V lost 1 base, and 3 bases had no gene match. CDR1 is MNHEY, CDR2 SVGAGI, per germline. CDR3 region: CASSYLDRSTEAFF. CDR3 nucleotide sequence: TGTGCCAGCAGTTACTTGGACAGGAGCACTGAAGCTTTCTTT.

The chain carries TRBV10-3 and TRBJ2-7; D may be TRBD1 or TRBD2 (5 bases each). V dropped 8 bases and J dropped 1 base, with 12 bases sitting between them. This CDR3 contains 13 residues. The germline V gene encodes CDR1 ENHRY and CDR2 SYGVKD. CDR3 nucleotide sequence: TGTGCCATCTTAGGAGAGGGGTCCTACGAGCAGTACTTC. Its translation: CAILGEGSYEQYF.

This rearrangement joins TRBV9 to TRBJ2-7; tentative D call: TRBD1 (6 bases). Germline CDR1 reads SGDLS; CDR2 reads YYNGEE. This CDR3 has 14 amino acids. V was cut by 4 bases and J by 3 bases, with 14 bases left in between. The CDR3 is CASSPRTANYEQYF. The CDR3, as DNA: TGTGCCAGCAGCCCTAGGACAGCAAACTACGAGCAGTACTTC.

This clonotype came up a few times. The chain combines TRBV19 with TRBJ2-7; D unresolved. V gave up 0 bases and J gave up 6 bases, with 9 bases separating them. The CDR3 totals 13 residues. Per the germline V gene, CDR1 is LNHDA and CDR2 is SQIVND (reference sequence). CDR3 in DNA: TGTGCCAGTAGTATAGATCGCGTGGGCGAGCAGTACTTC. Amino acid sequence: CASSIDRVGEQYF.

In this sample, this clonotype turned up a few times. The CDR3 spells CAVGLGRGNNYGYTF. DNA for the CDR3: TGTGCAGTCGGGCTAGGACGGGGGAATAACTATGGCTACACCTTC. The chain is built from TRBV5-8 and TRBJ1-2; tentatively, D is TRBD1 (5 bases). In germline, CDR1 is SGHTS, CDR2 YDEGEE. The CDR3 sequence is 15 residues long.

The chain joins TRBV7-9 to TRBJ2-7; no clear D gene. The germline V gene has CDR1 SEHNR and CDR2 FQNEAQ (reference sequence). This CDR3 region has 13 residues. The V and J ends lost 10 bases and 2 bases respectively, with 15 bases between them. The chain's CDR3 is CATESSRTYEQYF. CDR3 DNA sequence: TGTGCCACCGAGAGTAGCCGCACCTACGAGCAGTACTTC.

This clonotype has only a few counts. The chain recombines TRBV9 with TRBJ2-3; D call uncertain. This CDR3 has 13 amino acids. With 0 bases removed from V and 2 bases from J, the gap between germline ends came to 4 bases. CDR1 is SGDLS, CDR2 YYNGEE, per germline. CDR3 sequence reads: CASSVDHTDTQYF. As DNA, the CDR3 is TGTGCCAGCAGCGTAGATCACACAGATACGCAGTATTTT.

This clonotype was seen only a few times. The chain is built from TRBV18 and TRBJ2-3, with 8 bases aligning to TRBD2. This CDR3 is 15 amino acids long. The V and J ends lost 3 bases and 4 bases, in that order; junction bases with no gene match: 6. Germline CDR1 reads KGHSH; CDR2 reads LQKENI. CDR3 loop: CASSPIAGSADTQYF. In DNA form, the CDR3 reads TGTGCCAGCTCACCCATAGCGGGATCCGCAGATACGCAGTATTTT. The full variable domain, completed using reference TRBV18 and TRBJ2-3, is NAGVMQNPRHLVRRRGQEARLRCSPMKGHSHVYWYRQLPEEGLKFMVYLQKENIIDESGMPKERFSAEFPKEGPSILRIQQVVRGDSAAYFCASSPIAGSADTQYFGPGTRLTVL.

The rearrangement links TRBV7-9 to TRBJ2-3; TRBD2 agrees at 13 bases. From germline, CDR1 is SEHNR and CDR2 FQNEAQ (reference sequence). The V segment lost 1 base and the J segment 5 bases; nucleotides outside the gene matches: 6. This CDR3 spans 17 amino acids. The CDR3, as DNA: TGTGCCAGCAGCTTAGTTACTAGCGGGAGGGCTAGAGATACGCAGTATTTT. This codes for CASSLVTSGRARDTQYF.

This clonotype was picked up many times. The rearrangement uses TRBV5-5 and TRBJ2-1; 8 bases map to TRBD2. The CDR3 covers 15 residues. With V trimmed by 3 bases and J by 0 bases, 2 bases remained unmatched. Germline V gene sequence: CDR1 SGHKS, CDR2 YYEKEE (reference sequence). CDR3 protein: CASSSGTSSYNEQFF. The CDR3 DNA reads TGTGCCAGCAGCTCCGGGACTAGCTCCTACAATGAGCAGTTCTTC. Using reference TRBV5-5 and TRBJ2-1 for the parts outside the CDR3, the full variable domain is DAGVTQSPTHLIKTRGQQVTLRCSPISGHKSVSWYQQVLGQGPQFIFQYYEKEERGRGNFPDRFSARQFPNYSSELNVNALLLGDSALYLCASSSGTSSYNEQFFGPGTRLTVL.

This chain connects TRBV18 to TRBJ2-5; D gene uncertain. This CDR3 has 13 amino acids. The V gene lost 3 bases and the J gene lost 5 bases, with 10 bases spanning the gap. Germline CDR1 KGHSH, CDR2 LQKENI. CDR3 in amino acids: CASSPLGSETQYF. Written as DNA, the CDR3 is TGTGCCAGCTCACCGCTGGGTTCTGAGACCCAGTACTTC.

The rearrangement links TRBV29-1 to TRBJ1-2; possibly TRBD1 for D (6 bases). This CDR3 spans 15 amino acids. Germline V gene data show CDR1 as SQVTM and CDR2 as ANQGSEA. V lost 4 bases to trimming and J lost 5 bases, with 20 bases between them. This CDR3 is CSVGLTGEGTYGYTF. CDR3 bases: TGCAGCGTTGGGTTGACAGGAGAAGGTACTTATGGCTACACCTTC. Together with reference TRBV29-1 and TRBJ1-2, the CDR3 gives the full variable domain: SAVISQKPSRDICQRGTSLTIQCQVDSQVTMMFWYRQQPGQSLTLIATANQGSEATYESGFVIDKFPISRPNLTFSTLTVSNMSPEDSSIYLCSVGLTGEGTYGYTFGSGTRLTVV.

The chain combines TRBV5-4 with TRBJ2-7; 8 positions match TRBD2. The germline V gene has CDR1 SGHNT and CDR2 YYREEE (reference sequence). V shed 4 bases, J shed 5 bases, and the junction held 8 bases outside the gene matches. The CDR3 spans 14 residues. CDR3 sequence: CASSRGGPQHEQYF. The CDR3 DNA reads TGTGCCAGCAGCCGGGGGGGACCTCAACACGAGCAGTACTTC.

The chain couples TRBV4-2 to TRBJ2-1; 8 nucleotides match TRBD2. The CDR3 extends over 16 amino acids. Germline lookup yields CDR1 LGHNA and CDR2 YNFKEQ. V was clipped by 4 bases and J by 4 bases; unmatched bases: 9. The CDR3 reads CASSRPGTRDYNEQFF. The CDR3 DNA is TGTGCCAGCAGCCGACCCGGGACTAGGGATTACAATGAGCAGTTCTTC.

The chain uses TRBV7-8 and TRBJ2-7, with D uncertain. This CDR3 has 15 residues. V dropped 0 bases and J dropped 0 bases, with 9 bases sitting between them. Germline V CDR1 and CDR2: SGHVS, FQNEAQ. The CDR3 DNA reads TGTGCCAGCAGCTTAGCCGGCAGCAGCTCCTACGAGCAGTACTTC. Protein product: CASSLAGSSSYEQYF.

The chain uses TRBV5-1 and TRBJ2-6; D could derive from TRBD1 or TRBD2 (5 bases each). The CDR3 runs to 17 residues. Germline CDR1 reads SGHRS; CDR2 reads YFSETQ. The V end lost 3 bases, the J end lost 3 bases, and 16 bases lay between the germline ends. For the CDR3, the DNA is TGCGCCAGCAGCTCGACAGCCGGGGTTAGTGGGGCCAACGTCCTGACTTTC. Translating gives CASSSTAGVSGANVLTF. Supplemented by reference TRBV5-1 and TRBJ2-6, the full variable domain reads KAGVTQTPRYLIKTRGQQVTLSCSPISGHRSVSWYQQTPGQGLQFLFEYFSETQRNKGNFPGRFSGRQFSNSRSEMNVSTLELGDSALYLCASSSTAGVSGANVLTFGAGSRLTVL.

This clonotype was counted a few times. This chain joins TRBV24-1 and TRBJ2-1; 11 nucleotides match TRBD2. The V gene's germline CDR1 is KGHDR and CDR2 SFDVKD. The trim removed 4 bases at V and 6 bases at J, leaving 7 bases unmatched. This CDR3 spans 16 amino acids. In nucleotides, the CDR3 is TGTGCCACCAGTGACCCCACTAGCGGGAGCGGCAATGAGCAGTTCTTC. Translated: CATSDPTSGSGNEQFF.